What follows is one T cell receptor (beta chain) and its context. The antigen remains undetermined. Data came from immunoSEQ multiplex PCR; TCRdb stores just in-frame clones and leaves some out. Here the sample spans tens of thousands of clones, about nine tenths being singletons. The data derive from a study of graft-versus-host responses after intestinal transplantation. Germline CDR1 reads MNHEY; CDR2 reads SVGAGI. The CDR3 is 11 residues long. The V and J ends lost 4 bases and 4 bases respectively, with 3 bases between them. This TCR derives from a human donor who received an intestinal transplant. Sequencing used unstimulated CD4+ T cells sorted from spleen or lymph node cells, obtained before intestinal transplant. V gene TRBV6-5 combines with J gene TRBJ2-3; D not certain. CDR3 amino acids: CASSFSDTQYF. CDR3 DNA sequence: TGTGCCAGCAGTTTCTCAGATACGCAGTATTTT.